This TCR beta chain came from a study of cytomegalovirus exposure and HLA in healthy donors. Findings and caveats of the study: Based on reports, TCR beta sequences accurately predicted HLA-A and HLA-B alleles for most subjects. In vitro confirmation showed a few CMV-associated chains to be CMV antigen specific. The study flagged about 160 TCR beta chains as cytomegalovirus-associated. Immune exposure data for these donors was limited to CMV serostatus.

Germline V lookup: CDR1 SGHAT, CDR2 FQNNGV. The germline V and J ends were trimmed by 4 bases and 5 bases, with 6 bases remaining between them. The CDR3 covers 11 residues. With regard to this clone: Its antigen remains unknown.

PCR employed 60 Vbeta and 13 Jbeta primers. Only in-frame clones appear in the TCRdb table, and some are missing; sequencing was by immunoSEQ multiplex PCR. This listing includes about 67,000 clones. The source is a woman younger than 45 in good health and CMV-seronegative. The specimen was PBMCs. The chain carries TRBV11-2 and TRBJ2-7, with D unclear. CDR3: CASSYPNEQYF. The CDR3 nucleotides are TGTGCCAGCAGCTATCCTAACGAGCAGTACTTC.